The next 3 T cell receptor beta chains were all read from a single sample in a study of radiotherapy plus CTLA-4 blockade in lung cancer. The assay was immunoSEQ multiplex PCR, and TCRdb's table has in-frame clones only and misses some. The repertoire holds about 68,000 clones, around 80% seen once, with 8.5% to 10% in the top ten. The sample in question was peripheral blood, obtained from a patient treated with radiotherapy plus ipilimumab. Every receptor here comes from a human donor with non-small cell lung cancer who had a complete response to radiotherapy plus ipilimumab.

The rearrangement links TRBV6-1 to TRBJ2-7, with 8 bases matching TRBD1. The CDR3 is made up of 14 amino acids. Trimming cost V 6 bases and J 4 bases; bases outside gene matches: 8. Germline-derived CDR1 and CDR2 are MNHNS and SASEGT. The DNA of the CDR3 is TGTGCCAGCAGGGATGACAGGGGTGGGTACGAGCAGTACGTC. This codes for CASRDDRGGYEQYV.

The table lists this clone with a few counts. The chain recombines TRBV6-6 with TRBJ1-4; D remains ambiguous. V lost 6 bases and J lost 0, with 8 bases in between. There are 14 residues in the CDR3. Germline V gene sequence: CDR1 MNHNY, CDR2 SVGAGI (reference sequence). CDR3 loop: CASRAAATNEKLFF. CDR3 DNA: TGTGCCAGCAGGGCAGCGGCAACTAATGAAAAACTGTTTTTT.

The chain employs TRBV12-5 and TRBJ1-3; D not resolved. From germline, CDR1 is LGHNT and CDR2 FRNRAP. The V end was cut by 2 bases, the J end by 4 bases, with 12 bases between. The CDR3 runs 15 residues. CDR3 DNA: TGTGCTAGTGGTTTGTTGCCTGGAGTAGGAAACACCATATATTTT. Translation: CASGLLPGVGNTIYF.